This T cell receptor beta chain was found in a study of circulating CD8 cells and anti-PD-1 response in melanoma (dated by TCRdb to 2020 to 2022). Regarding the complete study: Patients received nivolumab intravenously at 3 mg/kg every 2 weeks. The melanoma cohort included approximately 13 patients, of whom seven received anti-PD-1 as first-line therapy and six had previously received targeted therapy or immunotherapy. Patients with complete or partial responses were classified as responders; those with stable or progressive disease (RECIST v1.1) as non-responders. PD-1 on on-treatment samples was detected using a biotinylated anti-human IgG4 antibody. The TCR repertoire analysis covered around eleven melanoma patients: 7 non-responders and 4 responders.

A BD FACSAria II cell sorter was used to sort four subsets, defined by PD-1 and/or TIGIT, from live CD3+CD8+TCRalphabeta+ cells. To characterize relevance to anti-PD-1 therapy response, circulating CD8 T cells were sorted into four subsets based on PD-1 and TIGIT expression. From each sorted CD8 T-cell subset, both TCR alpha and TCR beta chains were sequenced. Peripheral blood was collected before the first anti-PD-1 injection, after two injections and after four injections. PBMCs were isolated immediately by Ficoll gradient centrifugation. Until use, PBMCs were stored frozen in liquid nitrogen in RPMI containing about 18% FCS and 10% DMSO. After thawing, PBMCs were stained with a viability dye plus antibodies against CD3, CD8alpha, TCRalphabeta, PD-1 and TIGIT. Total RNA was extracted with the RNeasy Kit, and a RIN above 7 was reached by every sample. CDR1 and CDR2 (MNHEY, SVGAGI) derive from the germline V gene. The germline ends are 12 bases apart after V is trimmed by 6 bases and J by 0 bases. There are 14 amino acids in the CDR3, from cysteine to phenylalanine inclusive. Only the CDR3 DNA is retained, 42 bases long and in frame from the first base.

The reads were generated on a NextSeq 500. Starting from roughly 15 ng of total RNA, TCR libraries were made with the QIAseq Immune Repertoire RNA Library Kit, Human TCR Panel. The TCR libraries were sequenced on an Illumina NextSeq using a Mid Output V2 kit and asymmetric 261x41 paired-end reads. Every TCR library was diluted down to 3 to 5 nM, then pooled, denatured and loaded at about 0.92 pM. The paper's data handling went like this. TCR FASTQ files were processed in the QIAGEN GeneGlobe Data Analysis Center, with downstream analysis in R 3.5.2. Clonality was computed as one minus Shannon entropy normalized by the log of the number of unique productive sequences. Fisher exact tests at 5% FDR, run separately within each subset, picked out TRA or TRB clonotypes whose abundance differed between baseline and M1. Differentially abundant clonotypes were grouped as emerging, expanding, contracting or non-expanding/contracting. Repertoire overlap between patients was measured with Morisita's overlap index. The public reads were reprocessed in TCRdb via fastp at Q25 and MiXCR, keeping in-frame beta chains. Identical CDR3 protein sequences are pooled into one entry, listed with their most common genes and DNA. The V and J calls shown here were made by TCRdb, not taken from the authors' results. Present in this sample are more than 950 distinct CDR3 sequences, over 6% of which were seen just once. The top ten constitute about 17% of the sample.

Here is what the overall study found, with its caveats: The DNEG repertoire was the most diverse; PD-1 and DPOS showed similar, higher clonality, and TIGIT repertoires were the least diverse. Tumor material was not accessible, so tumor reactivity was assessed by peptide assays on expanded sorted subsets instead. Experiments were generally performed without replicates because of limited material. The published TCR repertoire comparisons relied only on baseline and M1 samples from a small cohort that had few responders. Repertoires were found to be largely private between subsets, with under 7.5% of TRB clonotypes shared at M1, and the highest sharing was observed between DPOS and TIGIT. The authors pointed out that the cohort included both treatment-naive and previously treated patients, and that this mix could influence the results.

This clonotype was seen more than once but under ten times. Its antigen target is currently unknown. One base away there is no much larger clone; base qualities are not given. This TCR was recovered from a human donor with melanoma. Sequenced material: CD8+ T cells from PBMCs, taken at baseline or after one month of anti-PD-1 therapy (not recorded which). The chain is assembled from TRBV6-5 and TRBJ2-7; the D gene cannot be named for sure. The bases read TGTGCCAGCAGCTTCGATTATCCCTCCTACGAGCAGTACTTC. It encodes CASSFDYPSYEQYF.